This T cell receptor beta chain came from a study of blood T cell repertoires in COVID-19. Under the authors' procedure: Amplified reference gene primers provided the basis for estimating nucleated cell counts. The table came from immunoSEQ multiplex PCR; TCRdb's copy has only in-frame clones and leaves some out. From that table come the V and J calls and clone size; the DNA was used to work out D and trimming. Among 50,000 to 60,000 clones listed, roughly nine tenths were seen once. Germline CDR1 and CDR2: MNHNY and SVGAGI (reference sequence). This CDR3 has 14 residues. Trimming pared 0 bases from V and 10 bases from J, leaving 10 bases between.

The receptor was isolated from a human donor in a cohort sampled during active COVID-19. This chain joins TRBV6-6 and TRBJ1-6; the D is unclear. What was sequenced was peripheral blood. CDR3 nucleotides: TGTGCCAGCAGTTACTCGGAGTTCTTGTCACCCCTCCACTTT. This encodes CASSYSEFLSPLHF.